A selection of T cell receptor beta chains follows, all from one sample in a study of cytomegalovirus exposure and HLA in healthy donors. The method was immunoSEQ multiplex PCR; TCRdb's version includes in-frame clones alone and lacks a portion of them. The sample records under 150,000 clones, roughly four fifths being singletons. Sequencing was performed on PBMCs. Every receptor here comes from a middle-aged woman in good health and CMV-seropositive. Both conserved end residues are part of each CDR3. A D gene is named only where the DNA matches it firmly. Expanded clones are given a class, and other clones once, few, many or no size at all.

v_call	clone_size	cdr3_length	d_call	j_call	cdr3_aa	cdr3_nt
TRBV19	NA	14	NA	TRBJ1-2	CASSDQGNPYGYTF	TGTGCCAGTAGTGACCAGGGGAACCCCTATGGCTACACCTTC
TRBV6-5	once	14	NA	TRBJ2-2	CASSASGVTGELFF	TGTGCCAGCAGTGCGTCCGGGGTCACCGGGGAGCTGTTTTTT
TRBV4-2	once	16	NA	TRBJ2-1	CASSRGGGVFYNEQFF	TGTGCCAGCAGCCGAGGGGGAGGGGTTTTCTACAATGAGCAGTTCTTC
TRBV7-6	NA	13	NA	TRBJ2-1	CASSLVGAGEQFF	TGTGCCAGCAGCTTAGTGGGGGCGGGTGAGCAGTTCTTC
TRBV28	once	14	NA	TRBJ2-2	CSSEDSTDTGELFF	TGTTCATCCGAAGATAGTACGGACACCGGGGAGCTGTTTTTT
TRBV5-4	few	17	TRBD1	TRBJ2-5	CASSPRRRTGGAETQYF	TGTGCCAGCAGCCCGCGTCGCAGGACAGGGGGCGCGGAGACCCAGTACTTC
TRBV7-9	NA	14	TRBD1	TRBJ1-3	CASSPAGQANTIYF	TGTGCCAGCAGCCCGGCCGGACAGGCTAACACCATATATTTT
TRBV19	NA	14	TRBD1	TRBJ1-1	CASSQGQGATEAFF	TGTGCCAGTAGTCAGGGACAGGGGGCTACTGAAGCTTTCTTT
TRBV27	NA	15	TRBD1	TRBJ2-1	CASSADRGAYNEQFF	TGTGCCAGCAGTGCGGACAGGGGAGCCTACAATGAGCAGTTCTTC
TRBV7-2	NA	15	NA	TRBJ2-3	CASSPKLVSTDTQYF	TGTGCCAGCAGCCCGAAACTAGTAAGCACAGATACGCAGTATTTT
TRBV6-4	NA	14	NA	TRBJ2-2	CASSQGSTTGELFF	TGTGCCAGCAGTCAGGGCTCTACCACCGGGGAGCTGTTTTTT
TRBV7-8	NA	11	NA	TRBJ1-2	CASRGRRGYTF	TGTGCCAGCAGGGGGCGAAGGGGCTACACCTTC
TRBV5-1	NA	18	TRBD2	TRBJ2-5	CASSLGSSGAQYQETQYF	TGCGCCAGCAGCTTGGGATCCAGCGGGGCTCAGTACCAAGAGACCCAGTACTTC
TRBV27	NA	15	NA	TRBJ1-5	CASLPGGVVDQPQHF	TGTGCCAGCCTACCCGGCGGGGTGGTGGATCAGCCCCAGCATTTT
TRBV28	NA	15	NA	TRBJ1-5	CASFLGVTGPQPQHF	TGTGCCAGCTTCCTTGGGGTCACAGGGCCTCAGCCCCAGCATTTT
TRBV9	few	16	TRBD1	TRBJ2-2	CASSVTGQPNTGELFF	TGTGCCAGCAGCGTCACGGGACAGCCGAACACCGGGGAGCTGTTTTTT
TRBV5-8	NA	15	NA	TRBJ1-1	CASSHGATGYTEAFF	TGTGCCAGCAGCCATGGGGCCACAGGGTACACTGAAGCTTTCTTT
TRBV27	NA	17	TRBD1	TRBJ2-3	CASSPHRGFKGMDTQYF	TGTGCCAGCAGTCCACACAGGGGGTTTAAGGGGATGGATACGCAGTATTTT
TRBV2	NA	16	TRBD1	TRBJ2-6	CASTRDRGSGANVLTF	TGTGCCAGCACCCGGGACAGGGGATCTGGGGCCAACGTCCTGACTTTC
TRBV9	NA	13	NA	TRBJ1-1	CASSASGFSEAFF	TGTGCCAGCAGCGCATCGGGTTTTTCTGAAGCTTTCTTT
TRBV6-6	NA	12	NA	TRBJ2-7	CAGGPSPYEQYF	TGTGCCGGCGGGCCCTCCCCCTACGAGCAGTACTTC
TRBV28	once	15	TRBD1	TRBJ1-2	CASSFGQGASYGYTF	TGTGCCAGCAGTTTCGGACAGGGGGCCAGCTATGGCTACACCTTC
TRBV2	NA	14	NA	TRBJ1-1	CASREQGGGWEAFF	TGTGCCAGCAGAGAACAGGGCGGGGGGTGGGAAGCTTTCTTT
TRBV7-8	once	15	TRBD2	TRBJ2-1	CASSSRLAGGSEQFF	TGTGCCAGCAGCTCCAGACTAGCGGGAGGGAGTGAGCAGTTCTTC
TRBV12-1	NA	15	NA	TRBJ2-1	CASSFVAGEYNEQFF	TGTGCCAGCAGCTTTGTAGCGGGAGAATACAATGAGCAGTTCTTC
TRBV28	NA	15	TRBD1	TRBJ1-1	CASSPGQGVRTEAFF	TGTGCCAGCAGTCCCGGACAGGGGGTAAGAACTGAAGCTTTCTTT
TRBV29-1	NA	13	TRBD2	TRBJ2-7	CSVSSGRVNEQYF	TGCAGCGTTTCTAGCGGGAGGGTCAACGAGCAGTACTTC
TRBV7-9	NA	15	TRBD1	TRBJ2-1	CASSLPDRAGNEQFF	TGTGCCAGCAGCCTCCCGGACAGGGCGGGGAATGAGCAGTTCTTC
TRBV2	NA	15	TRBD1	TRBJ1-5	CASSDDRGSNQPQHF	TGTGCCAGCAGTGATGACAGGGGGAGTAATCAGCCCCAGCATTTT
TRBV6-1	NA	17	NA	TRBJ2-7	CASSAATGTWSSYEQYF	TGTGCCAGCAGTGCAGCGACCGGGACATGGAGCTCCTACGAGCAGTACTTC
TRBV28	NA	12	NA	TRBJ2-7	CASGLSSYEQYF	TGTGCCAGTGGCTTATCCTCCTACGAGCAGTACTTC
TRBV19	NA	15	TRBD2	TRBJ2-1	CASSSVAGPYNEQFF	TGTGCCAGTAGTAGCGTAGCGGGACCTTACAATGAGCAGTTCTTC
TRBV5-1	NA	19	TRBD2	TRBJ2-2	CASSFRSRAGGSDTGELFF	TGCGCCAGCAGCTTCAGGTCCCGCGCGGGCGGGAGCGACACCGGGGAGCTGTTTTTT
TRBV19	NA	18	TRBD1	TRBJ1-5	CASRGELGNRGSNQPQHF	TGTGCCAGTAGGGGAGAACTGGGAAACAGGGGGTCCAATCAGCCCCAGCATTTT
TRBV7-2	NA	16	NA	TRBJ2-5	CASSPRGGTSQETQYF	TGTGCCAGCAGCCCCCGAGGGGGAACGTCCCAGGAGACCCAGTACTTC
TRBV7-8	few	16	TRBD1	TRBJ1-3	CASTYMTGSMGNTIYF	TGTGCCAGCACCTACATGACAGGGAGTATGGGAAACACCATATATTTT